The clone carrying this T cell receptor beta chain was observed at least ten times. What it binds is not known. The sample comes from a study of CD8 T cells in ankylosing spondylitis. General study results and limits: The clones that were linked to disease were reported to be significantly enriched in matched synovial fluid samples from ankylosing spondylitis patients. Reactive arthritis synovial fluid and blood previously showed some of these motif variants. CD8+ cells made up the disease-linked clones, which were relatively rare in peripheral blood.

This CDR3 is built from 12 residues. The germline V gene encodes CDR1 SGHRS and CDR2 YFSETQ. The germline V and J ends were trimmed by 1 base and 7 bases, with 8 bases remaining between them. Via MiXCR, TCRdb re-called the 5' RACE reads, giving one row per CDR3 protein. The sample carries more than 150,000 distinct CDR3 sequences, 9.5% to 15% recorded once. The clonotype originates from a male donor with ankylosing spondylitis or in good health (not recorded which). V usage is TRBV5-1 and J usage is TRBJ1-1; maybe TRBD1 (5 bases). Sequencing input: blood, either unsorted or a sorted T cell fraction (not recorded which). The CDR3 loop is CASSLMQGEAFF. CDR3 sequence (DNA): TGCGCCAGCAGCTTGATGCAGGGTGAAGCTTTCTTT. Drawing the rest from reference TRBV5-1 and TRBJ1-1, the complete variable domain is KAGVTQTPRYLIKTRGQQVTLSCSPISGHRSVSWYQQTPGQGLQFLFEYFSETQRNKGNFPGRFSGRQFSNSRSEMNVSTLELGDSALYLCASSLMQGEAFFGQGTRLTVV.